This T cell receptor beta chain was obtained from a study of CD8 T cells in ankylosing spondylitis. Study results and caveats: In ankylosing spondylitis blood, a motif of seven or eight highly homologous TCR beta variants appeared characteristic.

V trimming: 6 bases; J trimming: 7 bases; junction bases outside the gene matches: 19. The CDR3 is 19 residues long. CDR1 MNHEY and CDR2 SVGEGT come from the germline V gene. TCRdb called the 5' RACE reads again in MiXCR, with one record for every CDR3 protein. The sample comprises approximately 200,000 distinct CDR3 sequences, roughly 13% of which are singletons, and 16% rests with the top ten. This clonotype was seen a few times. Its cognate antigen is unknown. The chain couples TRBV6-2 or TRBV6-3 to TRBJ2-1; TRBD2 matches 12 bases. This TCR was recovered from a male donor with ankylosing spondylitis or in good health (not recorded which). Sequenced sample: blood, either unsorted or a sorted T cell fraction (not recorded which). CDR3 amino acids: CASSPGLAGVELGRNEQFF. The CDR3 DNA is TGTGCCAGCAGCCCGGGACTAGCGGGCGTCGAGCTCGGGAGGAATGAGCAGTTCTTC.